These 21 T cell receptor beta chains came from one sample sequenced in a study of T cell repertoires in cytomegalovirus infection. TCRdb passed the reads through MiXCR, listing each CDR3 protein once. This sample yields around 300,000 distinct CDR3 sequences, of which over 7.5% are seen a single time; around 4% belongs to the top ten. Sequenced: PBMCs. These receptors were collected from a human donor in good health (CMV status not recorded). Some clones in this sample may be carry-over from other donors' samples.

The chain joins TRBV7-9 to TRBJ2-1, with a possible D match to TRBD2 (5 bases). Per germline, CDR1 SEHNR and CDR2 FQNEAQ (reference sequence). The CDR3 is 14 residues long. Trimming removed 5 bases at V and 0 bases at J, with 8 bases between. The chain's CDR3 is CASSPRDSYNEQFF. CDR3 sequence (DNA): TGTGCCAGCAGCCCCCGGGACTCCTACAATGAGCAGTTCTTC.

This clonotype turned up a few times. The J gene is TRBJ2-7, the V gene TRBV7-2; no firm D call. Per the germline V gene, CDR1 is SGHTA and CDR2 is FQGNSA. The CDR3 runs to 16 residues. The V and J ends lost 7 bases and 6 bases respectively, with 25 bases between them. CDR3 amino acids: CASTLFMGILSPEQYF. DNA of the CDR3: TGTGCCAGCACCTTGTTTATGGGGATCCTCTCCCCCGAGCAGTACTTC.

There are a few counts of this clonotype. CDR3 amino acids: CASSSQGPPEAFF. The CDR3 DNA reads as TGTGCCAGCAGCTCCCAGGGCCCGCCGGAAGCTTTCTTT. This rearrangement joins TRBV28 to TRBJ1-1, with a possible D match to TRBD1 (5 bases). Trimming left V 6 bases short and J 8 bases short, with 16 bases between. The CDR3 covers 13 residues. From germline, CDR1 is MDHEN and CDR2 SYDVKM.

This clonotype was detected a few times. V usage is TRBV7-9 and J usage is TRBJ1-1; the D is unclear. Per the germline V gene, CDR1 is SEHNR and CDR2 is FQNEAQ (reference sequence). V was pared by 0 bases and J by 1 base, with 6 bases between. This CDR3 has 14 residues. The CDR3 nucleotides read TGTGCCAGCAGCTTAGCGTGGGGGAACACTGAAGCTTTCTTT. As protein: CASSLAWGNTEAFF.

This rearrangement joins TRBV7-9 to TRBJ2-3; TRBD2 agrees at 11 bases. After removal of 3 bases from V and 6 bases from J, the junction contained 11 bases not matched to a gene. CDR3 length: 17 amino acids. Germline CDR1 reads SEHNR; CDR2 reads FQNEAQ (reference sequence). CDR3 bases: TGTGCCAGCAGCTTCGAGATGAAGACTAGCGGGGAGGATACGCAGTATTTT. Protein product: CASSFEMKTSGEDTQYF.

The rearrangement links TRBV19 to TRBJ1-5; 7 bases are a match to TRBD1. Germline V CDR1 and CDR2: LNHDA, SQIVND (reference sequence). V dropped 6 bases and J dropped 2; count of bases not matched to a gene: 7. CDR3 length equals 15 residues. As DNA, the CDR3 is TGTGCCAGTAGCTTGGGACAGCCCCGCAATCAGCCCCAGCATTTT. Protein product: CASSLGQPRNQPQHF. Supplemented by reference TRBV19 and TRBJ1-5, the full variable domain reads DGGITQSPKYLFRKEGQNVTLSCEQNLNHDAMYWYRQDPGQGLRLIYYSQIVNDFQKGDIAEGYSVSREKKESFPLTVTSAQKNPTAFYLCASSLGQPRNQPQHFGDGTRLSIL.

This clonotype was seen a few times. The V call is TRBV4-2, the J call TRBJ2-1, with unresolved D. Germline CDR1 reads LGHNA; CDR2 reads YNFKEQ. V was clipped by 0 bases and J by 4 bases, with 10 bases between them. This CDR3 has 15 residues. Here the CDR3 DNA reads TGTGCCAGCAGCCAAGATCGCTCGCCTTACAATGAGCAGTTCTTC. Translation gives CASSQDRSPYNEQFF.

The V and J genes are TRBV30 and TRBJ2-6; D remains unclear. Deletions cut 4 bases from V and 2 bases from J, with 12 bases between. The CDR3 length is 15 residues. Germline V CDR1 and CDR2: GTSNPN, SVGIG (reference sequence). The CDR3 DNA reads TGTGCCTGGACCCCCCCGGTAGCTGGGGCCAACGTCCTGACTTTC. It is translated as CAWTPPVAGANVLTF.

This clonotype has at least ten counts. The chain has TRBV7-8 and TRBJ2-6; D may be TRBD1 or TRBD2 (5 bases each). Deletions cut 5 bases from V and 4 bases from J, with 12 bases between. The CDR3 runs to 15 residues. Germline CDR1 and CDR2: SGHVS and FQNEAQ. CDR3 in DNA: TGTGCCAGCAGCCTGGGGACGACGGGGGCCAACGTCCTGACTTTC. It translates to CASSLGTTGANVLTF.

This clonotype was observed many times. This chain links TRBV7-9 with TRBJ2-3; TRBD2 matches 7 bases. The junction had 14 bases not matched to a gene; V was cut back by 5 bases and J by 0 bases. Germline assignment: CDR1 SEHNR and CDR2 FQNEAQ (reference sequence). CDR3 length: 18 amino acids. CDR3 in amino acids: CASSREAGVGPSTDTQYF. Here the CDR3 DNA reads TGTGCCAGCAGCCGAGAGGCGGGAGTGGGGCCTAGCACAGATACGCAGTATTTT.

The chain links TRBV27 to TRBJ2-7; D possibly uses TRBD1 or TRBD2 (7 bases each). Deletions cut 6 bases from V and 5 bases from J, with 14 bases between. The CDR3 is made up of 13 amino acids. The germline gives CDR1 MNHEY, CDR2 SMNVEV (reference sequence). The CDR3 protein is CASRYQGGDEQYF. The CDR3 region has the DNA TGTGCCAGCAGATACCAGGGGGGGGACGAGCAGTACTTC.

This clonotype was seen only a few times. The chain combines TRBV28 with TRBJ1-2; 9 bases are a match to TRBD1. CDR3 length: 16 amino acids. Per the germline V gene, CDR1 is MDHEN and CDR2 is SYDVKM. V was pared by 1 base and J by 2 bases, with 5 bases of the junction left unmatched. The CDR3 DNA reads TGTGCCAGCAGTTTATCCCCGGGACAGGGCAACTATGGCTACACCTTC. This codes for CASSLSPGQGNYGYTF.

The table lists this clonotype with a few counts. This chain's CDR3 is CSARDGGTGGIDQPQHF. CDR3 bases: TGCAGTGCTAGAGATGGGGGGACAGGGGGCATCGATCAGCCCCAGCATTTT. The genes are TRBV20-1 and TRBJ1-5; 12 bases are a match to TRBD1. Trimming removed 0 bases from V and 5 bases from J; junction bases left unmatched: 8. The CDR3 is 17 residues long. Germline V lookup: CDR1 DFQATT, CDR2 SNEGSKA (reference sequence).

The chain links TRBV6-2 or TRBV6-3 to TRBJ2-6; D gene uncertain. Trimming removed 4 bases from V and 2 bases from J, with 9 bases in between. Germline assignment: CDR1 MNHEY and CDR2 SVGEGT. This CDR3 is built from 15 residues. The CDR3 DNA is TGTGCCAGCAGTTTTAGGCTCCCTGGGGCCAACGTCCTGACTTTC. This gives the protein CASSFRLPGANVLTF.

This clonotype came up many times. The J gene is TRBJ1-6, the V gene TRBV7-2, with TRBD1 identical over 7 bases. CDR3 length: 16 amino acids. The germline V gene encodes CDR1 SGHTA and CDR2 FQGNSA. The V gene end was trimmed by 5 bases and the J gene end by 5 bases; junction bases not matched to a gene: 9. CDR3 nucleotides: TGTGCCAGCAGCCCGCAGGGGGGGACTAATAATTCACCCCTCCACTTT. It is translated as CASSPQGGTNNSPLHF.

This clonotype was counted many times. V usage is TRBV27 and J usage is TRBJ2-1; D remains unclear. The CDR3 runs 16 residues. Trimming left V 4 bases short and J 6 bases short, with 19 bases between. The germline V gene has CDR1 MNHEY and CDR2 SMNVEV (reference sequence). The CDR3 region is CASSSQEGQPGNEQFF. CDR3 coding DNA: TGTGCCAGCAGTTCCCAGGAAGGCCAGCCGGGCAATGAGCAGTTCTTC.

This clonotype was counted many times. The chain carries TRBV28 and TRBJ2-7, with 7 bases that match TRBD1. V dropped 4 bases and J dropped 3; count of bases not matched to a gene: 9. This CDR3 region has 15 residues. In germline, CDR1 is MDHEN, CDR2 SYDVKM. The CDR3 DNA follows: TGTGCCAGCAGTTCCCGGGACAGCCACAGCTACGAGCAGTACTTC. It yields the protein CASSSRDSHSYEQYF.

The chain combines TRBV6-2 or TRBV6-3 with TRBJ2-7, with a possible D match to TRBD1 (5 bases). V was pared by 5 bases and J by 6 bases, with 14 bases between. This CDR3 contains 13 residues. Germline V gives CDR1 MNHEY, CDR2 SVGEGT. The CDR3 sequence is CASSHRTNGEQYF. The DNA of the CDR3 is TGTGCCAGCAGTCACAGGACCAATGGCGAGCAGTACTTC.

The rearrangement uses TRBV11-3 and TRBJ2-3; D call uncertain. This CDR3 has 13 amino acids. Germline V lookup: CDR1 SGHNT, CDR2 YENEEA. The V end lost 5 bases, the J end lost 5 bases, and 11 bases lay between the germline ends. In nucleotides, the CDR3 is TGTGCCAGCAGCCCAAGTCGTCGAGATACGCAGTATTTT. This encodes CASSPSRRDTQYF.

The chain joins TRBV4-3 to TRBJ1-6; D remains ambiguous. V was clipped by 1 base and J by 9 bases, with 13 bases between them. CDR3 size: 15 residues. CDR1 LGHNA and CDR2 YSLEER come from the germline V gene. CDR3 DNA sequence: TGCGCCAGCAGCCAAGGGGCAGACGCCTTTTCACCCCTCCACTTT. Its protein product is CASSQGADAFSPLHF.

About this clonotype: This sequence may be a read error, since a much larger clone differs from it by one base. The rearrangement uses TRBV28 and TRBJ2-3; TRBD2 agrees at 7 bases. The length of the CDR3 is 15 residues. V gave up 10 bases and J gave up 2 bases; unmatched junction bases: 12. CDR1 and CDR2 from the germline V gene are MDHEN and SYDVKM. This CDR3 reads CAISGAGLHTDTQYF. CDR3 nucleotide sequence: TGTGCCATCAGCGGAGCGGGACTTCACACAGATACGCAGTATTTT.